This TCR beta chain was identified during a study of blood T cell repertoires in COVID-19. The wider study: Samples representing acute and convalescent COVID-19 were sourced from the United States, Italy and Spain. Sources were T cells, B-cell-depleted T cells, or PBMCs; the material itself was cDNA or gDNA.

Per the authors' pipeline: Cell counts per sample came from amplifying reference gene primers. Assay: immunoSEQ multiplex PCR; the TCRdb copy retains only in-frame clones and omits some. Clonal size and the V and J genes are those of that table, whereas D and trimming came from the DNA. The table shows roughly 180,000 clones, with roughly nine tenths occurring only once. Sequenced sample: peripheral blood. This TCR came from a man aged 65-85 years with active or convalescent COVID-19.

CDR3 sequence (DNA): TGTGCCAGCAGGGTCGCGGGCACAGATACGCAGTATTTT. Amino acid sequence: CASRVAGTDTQYF. V usage is TRBV5-4 and J usage is TRBJ2-3; D is undetermined. Trimming took 5 bases from V and 1 from J, leaving 8 bases between them. The CDR3 length is 13 residues. Germline V gene lookup returns CDR1 SGHNT and CDR2 YYREEE (reference sequence).